This entry lists 9 T cell receptor beta chains sequenced from one sample in a study of cytomegalovirus exposure and HLA in healthy donors. With 60 Vbeta and 13 Jbeta primers, the PCR was carried out. Only in-frame clones appear in the TCRdb table, and some are missing; sequencing was by immunoSEQ multiplex PCR. The repertoire has 100,000 to 150,000 clones, roughly four fifths of them found once; the top ten carry roughly 4%. The specimen was PBMCs. These receptors all stem from a woman between 40 and 50 years old in good health and CMV-seropositive.

V and J are TRBV2 and TRBJ1-1; no clear D. The CDR3 spans 14 residues. The V end lost 2 bases, the J end lost 1 base, and 8 bases lay between the germline ends. Germline V gene lookup returns CDR1 SNHLY and CDR2 FYNNEI. The CDR3 sequence is CASSEFNRNTEAFF. CDR3 DNA: TGTGCCAGCAGTGAATTTAACAGGAACACTGAAGCTTTCTTT.

The chain is built from TRBV10-3 and TRBJ1-3; 7 nucleotides match TRBD1. The CDR3 has 15 amino acids. Per germline, CDR1 ENHRY and CDR2 SYGVKD. V was clipped by 11 bases and J by 2 bases; unmatched bases: 12. CDR3 protein: CALDRRFVPGNTIYF. CDR3 DNA sequence: TGTGCCCTGGACAGGAGATTTGTCCCTGGAAACACCATATATTTT.

The chain combines TRBV11-2 with TRBJ2-1, with TRBD2 identical over 7 bases. Germline V gene lookup returns CDR1 SGHAT and CDR2 FQNNGV. The junction had 7 bases not matched to a gene; V was cut back by 0 bases and J by 8 bases. This CDR3 spans 15 amino acids. The DNA for the CDR3 is TGTGCCAGCAGCTTAGACGGGGGAGGGCATGATGAGCAGTTCTTC. It encodes CASSLDGGGHDEQFF.

The chain links TRBV29-1 to TRBJ2-4, with 7 bases that match TRBD1. The V and J ends lost 1 base and 4 bases, in that order; junction bases with no gene match: 10. The germline V gene has CDR1 SQVTM and CDR2 ANQGSEA. The CDR3 runs to 16 residues. The CDR3 sequence is CSVEAWDSGPKNIQYF. The CDR3 DNA reads as TGCAGCGTTGAAGCCTGGGACAGTGGGCCTAAAAACATTCAGTACTTC.

The chain couples TRBV5-1 to TRBJ2-7, with TRBD2 matching 10 bases. Germline CDR1 is SGHRS and CDR2 is YFSETQ. V shed 1 base, J shed 4 bases, and the junction held 14 bases outside the gene matches. There are 18 residues in the CDR3. Written as DNA, the CDR3 is TGCGCCAGCAGCTTGAGGGCGGGACTAGCGACCGTACAGTACGAGCAGTACTTC. It is translated as CASSLRAGLATVQYEQYF.

The chain uses TRBV28 and TRBJ1-3; D remains unclear. Trimming shortened V by 6 bases and J by 4 bases, and 4 bases separated the two germline ends. CDR1 MDHEN and CDR2 SYDVKM come from the germline V gene. This CDR3 is built from 11 residues. CDR3 residues: CASSLGNTIYF. Here the CDR3 DNA reads TGTGCCAGCAGCCTGGGAAACACCATATATTTT.

V gene TRBV6-1 combines with J gene TRBJ2-7, with TRBD1 as a possible D gene (7 bases). Trimming took 7 bases from V and 2 from J, leaving 18 bases between them. Germline V gene data show CDR1 as MNHNS and CDR2 as SASEGT. The CDR3 runs to 15 residues. The CDR3 DNA follows: TGTGCCAGCAAACTCCAGGGGGGAGTTCCCTACGAGCAGTACTTC. This codes for CASKLQGGVPYEQYF.

This chain uses TRBV7-9 with TRBJ2-3, with 7 bases identical to TRBD2. CDR3 length: 15 residues. CDR1 and CDR2 (germline): SEHNR, FQNEAQ (reference sequence). The V gene end was trimmed by 5 bases and the J gene end by 2 bases; junction bases not matched to a gene: 7. In DNA, the CDR3 is TGTGCCAGCAGCCACGGGGGAGGGTACACAGATACGCAGTATTTT. This translates into CASSHGGGYTDTQYF.

The CDR3 region has the DNA TGTGCCAGCAGTGAAACGACTAGCGGGACGGGGCACGGGGAGCTGTTTTTT. This translates into CASSETTSGTGHGELFF. The rearrangement links TRBV6-1 to TRBJ2-2, with TRBD2 identical over 11 bases. V gave up 2 bases and J gave up 7 bases; unmatched junction bases: 9. CDR3 size: 17 residues. Germline lookup yields CDR1 MNHNS and CDR2 SASEGT.